Below, 7 T cell receptor beta chains from the same sample are listed, as sequenced in a study of cytomegalovirus exposure and HLA in healthy donors. Both 60 Vbeta primers and 13 Jbeta primers went into the PCR. The method was immunoSEQ multiplex PCR; TCRdb's version includes in-frame clones alone and lacks a portion of them. This table holds some 150,000 clones, 60% to 85% found once. Sequences were obtained from PBMCs. The receptors come from a female donor in good health and CMV-seropositive.

This clone was seen more than once but under ten times. The chain couples TRBV7-6 to TRBJ2-7, with D tentatively TRBD2 (5 bases). The CDR3 sequence is 13 residues long. The germline gives CDR1 SGHVS, CDR2 FNYEAQ. V lost 5 bases and J 6 bases, leaving 14 bases between the germline ends. This CDR3 is CASSQAGVSEQYF. The CDR3 DNA is TGTGCCAGCAGCCAGGCGGGTGTAAGCGAGCAGTACTTC.

The CDR3 DNA follows: TGCAGCGTGCGGGGGCCCGGACAAGAGACCCAGTACTTC. Translated, it gives CSVRGPGQETQYF. The chain employs TRBV29-1 and TRBJ2-5; tentative D call: TRBD2 (7 bases). The CDR3 has 13 residues. The V gene lost 6 bases and the J gene lost 2 bases, with 13 bases spanning the gap. Germline V gene sequence: CDR1 SQVTM, CDR2 ANQGSEA.

This chain uses TRBV29-1 with TRBJ2-1; the D gene is possibly TRBD2 (5 bases). This CDR3 comprises 11 residues. V lost 0 bases to trimming and J lost 8 bases, with 5 bases between them. Germline values: CDR1 SQVTM, CDR2 ANQGSEA. The CDR3 is CSVEEGDEQFF. The CDR3 DNA reads as TGCAGCGTTGAAGAGGGAGATGAGCAGTTCTTC.

The chain recombines TRBV5-4 with TRBJ2-1, with D perhaps matching TRBD2 (6 bases). The CDR3 is 14 amino acids. Trimming stripped 3 bases from V and 4 bases from J, with 11 bases between. CDR1 is SGHNT and CDR2 is YYREEE in the germline V gene (reference sequence). Here the CDR3 reads CASSWAGPYNEQFF. CDR3 DNA sequence: TGTGCCAGCAGCTGGGCGGGACCATACAATGAGCAGTTCTTC.

The chain carries TRBV2 and TRBJ1-6, with D unresolved. Germline-derived CDR1 and CDR2 are SNHLY and FYNNEI. The CDR3 is made up of 13 amino acids. Trimming pared 4 bases from V and 10 bases from J, leaving 11 bases between. CDR3 region: CASSGQVNSPLHF. The CDR3, as DNA: TGTGCCAGCAGTGGGCAGGTGAACTCACCCCTCCACTTT.

This chain joins TRBV4-1 and TRBJ1-1, with 8 bases that match TRBD1. The CDR3 length is 13 residues. The germline V gene has CDR1 MGHRA and CDR2 YSYEKL. The V and J ends lost 0 bases and 11 bases, in that order; junction bases with no gene match: 5. CDR3 nucleotides: TGCGCCAGCAGCCAAGAGGGACAGGTGGGCGCTTTCTTT. This encodes CASSQEGQVGAFF.

The chain employs TRBV5-1 and TRBJ2-4; TRBD1 matches 11 bases. The CDR3 is made up of 20 amino acids. J was trimmed by 5 bases and V by 0 bases; bases with no gene match: 16. Germline V gene sequence: CDR1 SGHRS, CDR2 YFSETQ. This CDR3 reads CASSLVVRGQGAPLENIQYF. The CDR3 DNA reads TGCGCCAGCAGCTTGGTTGTTCGCGGACAGGGGGCGCCTCTGGAAAACATTCAGTACTTC.